Listed here are 16 T cell receptor beta chains from one sample, sequenced in a study of T cell responses to AZD1222 COVID-19 vaccine (dated by TCRdb to 2020 to 2022). The time point label of this sample denotes: about 28 days (+/-7) after the second vaccine dose. Libraries were prepared through the immunoSEQ multiplex PCR assay. Not all clones reach the TCRdb copy of this immuneACCESS table, which keeps in-frame sequences only. Checked studies attribute under half of the gap to unresolved V genes and leave the rest unexplained. The sample has about 40,000 clones on record, approximately 88% of them singletons. Together, the top ten hold about a sixth of the sample. Here the sequenced sample was peripheral blood, taken 28 days after the second AZD1222 dose. These receptors were obtained from an adult who received the AZD1222 COVID-19 vaccine.

V usage is TRBV2 and J usage is TRBJ2-4, with 7 bases matching TRBD2. The junction had 3 bases not matched to a gene; V was cut back by 7 bases and J by 6 bases. The CDR3 covers 12 residues. The germline V gene encodes CDR1 SNHLY and CDR2 FYNNEI. The CDR3 nucleotides read TGTGCCAGCATGCGGGGGATAAACATTCAGTACTTC. This gives the protein CASMRGINIQYF.

J is TRBJ2-1 and V is TRBV19; a possible D gene is TRBD1 (5 bases). V was cut by 7 bases and J by 8 bases, with 21 bases left in between. This CDR3 region has 15 residues. CDR1 LNHDA and CDR2 SQIVND come from the germline V gene (reference sequence). The CDR3 DNA reads as TGTGCCAGTAAACTCCGCCCACTACCCAGGGATGAGCAGTTCTTC. The encoded protein is CASKLRPLPRDEQFF.

The gene calls are TRBV13 and TRBJ1-1; TRBD1 might be the D (6 bases). V gave up 4 bases and J gave up 0 bases, with 15 bases separating them. Germline lookup yields CDR1 PRHDT and CDR2 FYEKMQ (reference sequence). The CDR3 runs 16 residues. DNA of the CDR3: TGTGCCAGCAGCTCGACTGGACAGTATGTGAACACTGAAGCTTTCTTT. It is translated as CASSSTGQYVNTEAFF. The whole variable domain, remainder taken from reference TRBV13 and TRBJ1-1, is AAGVIQSPRHLIKEKRETATLKCYPIPRHDTVYWYQQGPGQDPQFLISFYEKMQSDKGSIPDRFSAQQFSDYHSELNMSSLELGDSALYFCASSSTGQYVNTEAFFGQGTRLTVV.

J is TRBJ1-2 and V is TRBV7-9, with D possibly being TRBD1 (5 bases). This CDR3 contains 14 residues. Trimming took off 1 base at V and 4 bases at J, with 10 bases between the two ends. The germline CDR1 and CDR2 sequences are SEHNR and FQNEAQ (reference sequence). In DNA form, the CDR3 reads TGTGCCAGCAGCTTAGAAGCAGGGCCCTATGGCTACACCTTC. As protein: CASSLEAGPYGYTF.

V usage is TRBV7-3 and J usage is TRBJ2-1, with D maybe TRBD2 (6 bases). The ends were cut back, 5 bases at V and 4 bases at J, with 15 bases in the middle. The CDR3 length is 15 residues. From germline, CDR1 is SGHTA and CDR2 FQGTGA. The CDR3 DNA is TGTGCCAGCAGCCCGTCGTTCGGGAGATACAATGAGCAGTTCTTC. Its protein is CASSPSFGRYNEQFF.

This clone has only one observation. CDR3 loop: CASRRIGTAYGYTF. For the CDR3, the DNA is TGTGCCAGCAGACGCATCGGGACAGCCTATGGCTACACCTTC. J is TRBJ1-2 and V is TRBV6-5; 7 nucleotides agree with TRBD1. J lost 4 bases, V lost 6 bases, and 8 bases had no gene match. CDR3 length: 14 amino acids. Germline V gives CDR1 MNHEY, CDR2 SVGAGI.

This sequence joins TRBV6-5 and TRBJ1-2, with 7 bases aligning to TRBD1. The CDR3 has 12 amino acids. Trimming at V came to 8 bases and at J to 8 bases, leaving 8 bases not matched to a gene. Germline-derived CDR1 and CDR2 are MNHEY and SVGAGI. CDR3 sequence reads: CASGEGAGGYTF. For the CDR3, the DNA is TGTGCCAGCGGAGAGGGGGCTGGAGGCTACACCTTC.

This chain links TRBV5-5 with TRBJ1-2; 9 bases line up with TRBD1. The CDR3 is 15 residues long. V lost 1 base and J lost 4; bases outside the gene matches: 5. CDR1 and CDR2 from the germline V gene are SGHKS and YYEKEE (reference sequence). The CDR3, as DNA: TGTGCCAGCAGCTTGCTACAGGGGGCAAGCTATGGCTACACCTTC. It specifies CASSLLQGASYGYTF.

This chain connects TRBV19 to TRBJ2-3, with 14 bases lining up with TRBD2. CDR3 length equals 17 residues. V lost 9 bases to trimming and J lost 2 bases; unmatched junction nucleotides: 10. The germline V gene has CDR1 LNHDA and CDR2 SQIVND (reference sequence). The DNA of the CDR3 is TGTGCCAGCTCGGGGGGGACTAGCGGGAGTGTCACAGATACGCAGTATTTT. It translates to CASSGGTSGSVTDTQYF.

This clone was seen a few times. CDR3 residues: CASSLGLTGGDEQFF. In nucleotides, the CDR3 is TGCGCCAGCAGCCTAGGTTTGACGGGAGGAGATGAGCAGTTCTTC. This chain links TRBV5-1 with TRBJ2-1; 7 positions agree with TRBD2. The CDR3 totals 15 residues. Germline CDR1 reads SGHRS; CDR2 reads YFSETQ. The V segment lost 4 bases and the J segment 8 bases; nucleotides outside the gene matches: 12.

The rearrangement joins TRBV5-1 to TRBJ1-1, with 7 bases fitting TRBD1. Germline-derived CDR1 and CDR2 are SGHRS and YFSETQ. CDR3 length equals 12 residues. Germline trimming cut 4 bases from V and 8 bases from J; bases unmatched to any gene: 5. The CDR3 is CASSPGTEEAFF. The CDR3 nucleotides read TGCGCCAGCAGCCCAGGGACAGAGGAAGCTTTCTTT.

This clone was counted a single time. The rearrangement links TRBV12-3 or TRBV12-4 to TRBJ1-5, with unresolved D. There are 11 residues in the CDR3. Trimming removed 7 bases at V and 9 bases at J, with 10 bases between. CDR3 sequence (DNA): TGTGCCAGCACCTCGTCGGGGCCCCAGCATTTT. Its translation is CASTSSGPQHF.

The chain uses TRBV9 and TRBJ1-1; D unresolved. This CDR3 region has 14 residues. The ends were cut back, 4 bases at V and 0 bases at J, with 10 bases in the middle. Germline-derived CDR1 and CDR2 are SGDLS and YYNGEE. The CDR3 here is CASSPRTVNTEAFF. The CDR3, as DNA: TGTGCCAGCAGCCCGCGGACGGTGAACACTGAAGCTTTCTTT.

This clone appeared once. This chain links TRBV7-8 with TRBJ1-2; D gene unclear. The germline V gene encodes CDR1 SGHVS and CDR2 FQNEAQ. The CDR3 contains 13 residues. V shed 5 bases and J shed 5 bases, with 12 bases lying between them. Here the CDR3 reads CASSQTSFYGYTF. The CDR3 bases are TGTGCCAGCAGCCAAACATCCTTTTATGGCTACACCTTC.

The chain combines TRBV7-8 with TRBJ2-5, with D perhaps TRBD1 or TRBD2 (6 bases each). Trimming took off 0 bases at V and 3 bases at J, with 11 bases between the two ends. CDR3 length: 15 amino acids. The germline CDR1 and CDR2 sequences are SGHVS and FQNEAQ. CDR3 coding DNA: TGTGCCAGCAGCTTAGCGGGGGGCCCAAAAGAGACCCAGTACTTC. This codes for CASSLAGGPKETQYF.

The chain carries TRBV9 and TRBJ2-3, with a tentative D call TRBD2 (5 bases). The CDR3 consists of 15 residues. Germline lookup yields CDR1 SGDLS and CDR2 YYNGEE. V was cut by 3 bases and J by 6 bases, with 17 bases left in between. Written as DNA, the CDR3 is TGTGCCAGCAGCGCCACTAGTAGGATGACGGATACGCAGTATTTT. The encoded protein is CASSATSRMTDTQYF.